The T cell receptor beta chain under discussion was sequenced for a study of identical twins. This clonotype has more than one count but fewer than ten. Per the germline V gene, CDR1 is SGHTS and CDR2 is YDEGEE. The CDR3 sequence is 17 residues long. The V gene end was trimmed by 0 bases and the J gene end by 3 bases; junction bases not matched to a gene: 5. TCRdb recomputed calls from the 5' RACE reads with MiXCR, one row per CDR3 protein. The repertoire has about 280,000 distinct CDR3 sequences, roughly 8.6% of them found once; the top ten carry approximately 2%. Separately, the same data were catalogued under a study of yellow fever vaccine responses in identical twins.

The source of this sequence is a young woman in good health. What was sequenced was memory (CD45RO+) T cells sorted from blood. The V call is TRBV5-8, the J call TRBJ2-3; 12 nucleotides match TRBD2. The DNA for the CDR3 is TGTGCCAGCAGCTTGGGACTAGCGGGAGTTGGGACAGATACGCAGTATTTT. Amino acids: CASSLGLAGVGTDTQYF.